Listed here are 8 T cell receptor beta chains from one sample, sequenced in a study of cytomegalovirus exposure and HLA in healthy donors. Amplification used 60 Vbeta primers and 13 Jbeta primers. Assay: immunoSEQ multiplex PCR; the TCRdb copy retains only in-frame clones and omits some. Seen here are some 150,000 clones, about 64% observed once, and the top ten hold 2.5% to 3.5%. Sequencing input: PBMCs. These receptors all come from a woman aged 25 to 45 in good health and CMV-seropositive.

The chain employs TRBV5-6 and TRBJ2-1, with 7 positions matching TRBD1. CDR1 and CDR2 (germline): SGHDT, YYEEEE. The CDR3 runs 16 residues. J gave up 5 bases and V 2 bases, and 10 bases lay outside the gene matches. The CDR3 here is CASSFMTGIRHNEQFF. CDR3 in DNA: TGTGCCAGCAGCTTTATGACAGGGATTAGACACAATGAGCAGTTCTTC.

This clone occurred once. At one of its ends the junction is not consistent with the germline gene, which may arise from a read error. This rearrangement joins TRBV2 to TRBJ1-3; 8 nucleotides align to TRBD1. CDR3 length equals 10 residues. Germline-derived CDR1 and CDR2 are SNHLY and FYNNEI. The CDR3 sequence is CASSGDRTPF. The CDR3, as DNA: TGTGCCAGCAGTGGGGACAGGACCCCTTTT.

The chain couples TRBV6-1 to TRBJ1-2; D perhaps matches TRBD1 (6 bases). From germline, CDR1 is MNHNS and CDR2 SASEGT. Trimming cost V 9 bases and J 4 bases, with 12 bases left between them. CDR3 length: 12 residues. The CDR3 DNA follows: TGTGCCAGAGGGACATACCCCTATGGCTACACCTTC. It codes for CARGTYPYGYTF.

This clone has only one observation. The chain is built from TRBV5-1 and TRBJ1-1, with 8 nucleotides matching TRBD1. The V gene's germline CDR1 is SGHRS and CDR2 YFSETQ. CDR3 length equals 15 residues. V lost 4 bases and J lost 1; bases outside the gene matches: 6. The chain's CDR3 is CASSLRTGKNTEAFF. The CDR3 bases are TGCGCCAGCAGCCTGAGGACAGGGAAGAACACTGAAGCTTTCTTT.

This clone showed up just once. The chain uses TRBV5-1 and TRBJ2-2, with TRBD1 as a possible D gene (6 bases). This CDR3 is built from 12 residues. The germline V gene encodes CDR1 SGHRS and CDR2 YFSETQ. V lost 6 bases and J lost 9, with 12 bases in between. The CDR3 is CASTQDSRELFF. The CDR3, as DNA: TGCGCCAGCACCCAGGACAGTCGGGAGCTGTTTTTT.

This rearrangement joins TRBV5-1 to TRBJ2-1; the D gene is possibly TRBD1 (6 bases). The germline V gene encodes CDR1 SGHRS and CDR2 YFSETQ. V lost 6 bases and J 3 bases, leaving 13 bases between the germline ends. This CDR3 contains 14 residues. The CDR3 loop is CASTRGGRYNEQFF. CDR3 sequence (DNA): TGCGCCAGCACCCGTGGGGGCCGCTACAATGAGCAGTTCTTC.

This chain uses TRBV7-2 with TRBJ1-4, with a tentative D call TRBD1 (6 bases). CDR1 and CDR2 (germline): SGHTA, FQGNSA. The CDR3 extends over 15 amino acids. V shed 1 base and J shed 6 bases, with 12 bases lying between them. The CDR3 loop reads CASSLVQGLYEKLFF. For the CDR3, the DNA is TGTGCCAGCAGCTTAGTACAGGGCCTCTATGAAAAACTGTTTTTT.

This clone was recorded a few times. The CDR3 DNA sequence: TGTGCCAGCAGCTTCGGACAGGGTATATTCGAGACCCAGTACTTC. As protein: CASSFGQGIFETQYF. The chain links TRBV5-6 to TRBJ2-5; 8 bases fit TRBD1. The CDR3 contains 15 residues. V lost 2 bases and J lost 5; bases outside the gene matches: 8. Germline V gene sequence: CDR1 SGHDT, CDR2 YYEEEE.